This is a list of T cell receptor beta chains from one sample in a study of blood T cell repertoires in COVID-19. Produced via immunoSEQ multiplex PCR; TCRdb's table is partial and in-frame only. The top ten hold around 0.88% of the sample, which has some 200,000 clones, around nine tenths seen once. Sequencing used peripheral blood. These receptors were taken from a woman between 18 and 29 years old who had recovered from COVID-19. Both conserved end residues are trimmed from each CDR3. Each record gives: V gene, J gene, CDR3 protein.

V gene: TRBV5-6; J gene: TRBJ2-3; CDR3 protein: ASSLLGTSGRVDTQY
V gene: TRBV13; J gene: TRBJ2-1; CDR3 protein: ASSRQGAYNEQF
V gene: TRBV18; J gene: TRBJ2-5; CDR3 protein: ASSPGQGAVETQY
V gene: TRBV5-4; J gene: TRBJ2-7; CDR3 protein: ASSPMQGEQY
V gene: TRBV5-1; J gene: TRBJ2-5; CDR3 protein: ASSLEGEWETQY
V gene: TRBV4-3; J gene: TRBJ2-5; CDR3 protein: ASSLGSGQGIGETQY
V gene: TRBV18; J gene: TRBJ1-5; CDR3 protein: ASSPIRDNQPQH
V gene: TRBV6-2/TRBV6-3; J gene: TRBJ2-3; CDR3 protein: ASSWVGGATDTQY
V gene: TRBV18; J gene: TRBJ2-3; CDR3 protein: ASSASGGTDTQY
V gene: TRBV6-5; J gene: TRBJ1-2; CDR3 protein: ASSNGQGRNGYT
V gene: TRBV7-2; J gene: TRBJ2-2; CDR3 protein: ASSPPGQGIAGELF
V gene: TRBV12-3/TRBV12-4; J gene: TRBJ1-6; CDR3 protein: ASSPQLNSPLH
V gene: TRBV10-3; J gene: TRBJ2-7; CDR3 protein: AIRGEREQY
V gene: TRBV19; J gene: TRBJ2-4; CDR3 protein: ASSTGTQLAKNIQY
V gene: TRBV2; J gene: TRBJ2-3; CDR3 protein: ASRKNWGLAGGNTQY
V gene: TRBV11-2; J gene: TRBJ2-3; CDR3 protein: ASSLDLFGLISTDTQY
V gene: TRBV5-1; J gene: TRBJ2-1; CDR3 protein: ASSLRTELREQF
V gene: TRBV11-2; J gene: TRBJ2-1; CDR3 protein: ASSDTLGGWQF
V gene: TRBV15; J gene: TRBJ2-3; CDR3 protein: ATGRGPTDTQY
V gene: TRBV7-8; J gene: TRBJ2-5; CDR3 protein: ASSTLQGMGETQY
V gene: TRBV7-6; J gene: TRBJ1-4; CDR3 protein: ASSLGGLELF
V gene: TRBV5-6; J gene: TRBJ1-6; CDR3 protein: ASSLVAGGNSPLH
V gene: TRBV2; J gene: TRBJ2-7; CDR3 protein: ASKGQGRSYEQY
V gene: TRBV9; J gene: TRBJ1-2; CDR3 protein: ASSPSNYGYT
V gene: TRBV5-1; J gene: TRBJ2-2; CDR3 protein: ASSLSGSGELF
V gene: TRBV7-2; J gene: TRBJ1-5; CDR3 protein: ASIESGSPINQPQH